One and the same sample provided the 25 T cell receptor beta chains below, sequenced in a study of cytomegalovirus exposure and HLA in healthy donors (dated 2017 in TCRdb). Library preparation employed the immunoSEQ multiplex PCR assay. A mixture of 60 forward primers for TCR Vbeta segments and 13 reverse primers for TCR Jbeta segments was used in the multiplex PCR. In TCRdb, the immuneACCESS table is reduced to in-frame sequences with V and J assigned. These tables do not hold every clone; where another copy was compared, an unresolved V gene accounts for under half, and the others remain unexplained. The sample records about 150,000 clones, 64% of which are singletons. Roughly 3.1% of the sample is taken by the ten largest. The sequenced sample consisted of PBMCs. The source of these receptors is a young woman in good health and CMV-seropositive.

This clone was observed a few times. CDR3 sequence: CASSGQKNTEAFF. The CDR3 nucleotides are TGTGCCAGCAGCGGACAGAAGAACACTGAAGCTTTCTTT. V usage is TRBV5-4 and J usage is TRBJ1-1, with D possibly matching TRBD1 (6 bases). Per the germline V gene, CDR1 is SGHNT and CDR2 is YYREEE (reference sequence). V was pared by 4 bases and J by 1 base, with 8 bases between. The CDR3 runs 13 residues.

This rearrangement joins TRBV11-3 to TRBJ2-7, with 11 bases aligning to TRBD2. The germline gives CDR1 SGHNT, CDR2 YENEEA. V dropped 0 bases and J dropped 7; count of bases not matched to a gene: 11. There are 17 residues in the CDR3. The CDR3 DNA follows: TGTGCCAGCAGCTTAGAGGGCCTAGCGGGAGGTCCCCGGGAGCAGTACTTC. Translating it yields CASSLEGLAGGPREQYF.

In DNA form, the CDR3 reads TGTGCCAGCAGTCCAGCCGGGACAGGGGTTTTTGAGCAGTTCTTC. This codes for CASSPAGTGVFEQFF. This chain connects TRBV7-2 to TRBJ2-1; 10 bases align to TRBD1. Germline V gives CDR1 SGHTA, CDR2 FQGNSA. The ends lost 6 bases at V and 9 bases at J; junction bases unmatched: 11. The CDR3 contains 15 residues. Complete variable domain (other parts from reference TRBV7-2 and TRBJ2-1): GAGVSQSPSNKVTEKGKDVELRCDPISGHTALYWYRQSLGQGLEFLIYFQGNSAPDKSGLPSDRFSAERTGGSVSTLTIQRTQQEDSAVYLCASSPAGTGVFEQFFGPGTRLTVL.

V and J are TRBV7-9 and TRBJ1-2; D not resolved. The CDR3 is 10 amino acids. CDR1 and CDR2 (germline): SEHNR, FQNEAQ (reference sequence). Trimming shortened V by 6 bases and J by 6 bases, and 5 bases separated the two germline ends. The CDR3 DNA reads as TGTGCCAGCAGTCTTGATGGCTACACCTTC. It translates to CASSLDGYTF.

This clone was counted between two and nine times. The chain combines TRBV6-6 with TRBJ2-2, with 7 bases aligning to TRBD1. CDR3 length equals 13 residues. V shed 4 bases and J 7 bases; nucleotides not matched to a gene: 3. The germline V gene has CDR1 MNHNY and CDR2 SVGAGI (reference sequence). The CDR3 coding sequence is TGTGCCAGCAGTTCCCAGGGGGTCGGGGAGCTGTTTTTT. Its translation: CASSSQGVGELFF.

This chain uses TRBV28 with TRBJ2-7, with a possible D match to TRBD1 (7 bases). The CDR3 loop spans 14 amino acids. Germline V CDR1 and CDR2: MDHEN, SYDVKM. The V end was cut by 5 bases, the J end by 4 bases, with 15 bases between. Written as DNA, the CDR3 is TGTGCCAGCAGTCCCTACAGGGGACTGTACGAGCAGTACTTC. Translating gives CASSPYRGLYEQYF.

The chain combines TRBV6-5 with TRBJ1-1, with 9 nucleotides matching TRBD1. The ends lost 6 bases at V and 6 bases at J; junction bases unmatched: 8. The CDR3 extends over 14 amino acids. Germline loops: CDR1 MNHEY, CDR2 SVGAGI. CDR3 in DNA: TGTGCCAGCAGAAGAAGGGGACAGGGTTCTGAAGCTTTCTTT. This translates into CASRRRGQGSEAFF.

This clone was found a few times. J is TRBJ1-2 and V is TRBV30; tentatively, D is TRBD1 (6 bases). From germline, CDR1 is GTSNPN and CDR2 SVGIG (reference sequence). V was shortened by 2 bases and J by 6 bases, with 13 bases between the two germline ends. CDR3 length: 13 amino acids. DNA for the CDR3: TGTGCCTGGAGTTATCAGGGGCGTAATGGCTACACCTTC. Protein: CAWSYQGRNGYTF.

This clone has just a few counts. V gene TRBV10-2 combines with J gene TRBJ2-5; 8 nucleotides line up with TRBD2. CDR1 and CDR2 (germline): WSHSY, SAAADI. The CDR3 has 14 amino acids. J lost 4 bases, V lost 8 bases, and 9 bases had no gene match. The CDR3 reads CASRDRGGLETQYF. DNA for the CDR3: TGCGCCAGCCGGGACCGGGGGGGATTAGAGACCCAGTACTTC.

This chain joins TRBV27 and TRBJ2-7; D uncertain. Germline values: CDR1 MNHEY, CDR2 SMNVEV (reference sequence). The CDR3 runs to 14 residues. Trimming took off 4 bases at V and 3 bases at J, with 13 bases between the two ends. This CDR3 is CASSYKPSGYEQYF. The DNA for the CDR3 is TGTGCCAGCAGTTATAAACCCTCCGGCTACGAGCAGTACTTC.

This chain links TRBV4-1 with TRBJ1-2; TRBD1 might be the D (5 bases). This CDR3 has 17 amino acids. V gave up 3 bases and J gave up 4 bases, with 21 bases separating them. Germline CDR1 is MGHRA and CDR2 is YSYEKL. The CDR3 nucleotides are TGCGCCAGCAGCCACCTCTCCTCAGGGTCTAGTTTCTATGGCTACACCTTC. Amino acids: CASSHLSSGSSFYGYTF.

The chain joins TRBV10-3 to TRBJ2-5; 8 positions match TRBD1. The CDR3 extends over 13 amino acids. V was pared by 11 bases and J by 4 bases, with 9 bases of the junction left unmatched. Germline CDR1 is ENHRY and CDR2 is SYGVKD. The DNA for the CDR3 is TGTGCCTTGGGAACAGGGGGGCGAGAGACCCAGTACTTC. This encodes CALGTGGRETQYF.

This clone was observed once. The V call is TRBV30, the J call TRBJ1-1; D gene uncertain. Germline V gene data show CDR1 as GTSNPN and CDR2 as SVGIG (reference sequence). The length of the CDR3 is 13 residues. V lost 6 bases, J lost 5 bases, and 16 bases lay in between. CDR3 DNA: TGTGCCTGTGCCGGGATCCGGGGTACTGAAGCTTTCTTT. This translates into CACAGIRGTEAFF. The full variable domain, in which reference TRBV30 and TRBJ1-1 provide the parts outside the CDR3, is SQTIHQWPATLVQPVGSPLSLECTVEGTSNPNLYWYRQAAGRGLQLLFYSVGIGQISSEVPQNLSASRPQDRQFILSSKKLLLSDSGFYLCACAGIRGTEAFFGQGTRLTVV.

This rearrangement joins TRBV15 to TRBJ1-3; D ambiguous. The CDR3 sequence is 13 residues long. The ends were cut back, 1 base at V and 6 bases at J, with 7 bases in the middle. The germline V gene has CDR1 LNHNV and CDR2 YYDKDF (reference sequence). CDR3 residues: CATSRVQENTIYF. CDR3 DNA: TGTGCCACCAGCAGAGTTCAGGAAAACACCATATATTTT.

J is TRBJ1-2 and V is TRBV9, with a weak D call TRBD1 (5 bases). Germline V lookup: CDR1 SGDLS, CDR2 YYNGEE. The V end was cut by 6 bases, the J end by 5 bases, with 26 bases between. This CDR3 comprises 17 residues. CDR3 in amino acids: CASNAAPFGARGYGYTF. As DNA, the CDR3 is TGTGCCAGCAACGCGGCTCCCTTTGGGGCCCGGGGGTATGGCTACACCTTC.

The chain employs TRBV9 and TRBJ1-1; a possible D gene is TRBD1 (6 bases). V was cut by 3 bases and J by 1 base, with 16 bases left in between. Germline-derived CDR1 and CDR2 are SGDLS and YYNGEE. CDR3 length: 16 residues. The CDR3 sequence is CASSEAIQTGNTEAFF. As DNA, the CDR3 is TGTGCCAGCAGCGAGGCCATACAGACAGGGAACACTGAAGCTTTCTTT.

The gene calls are TRBV5-1 and TRBJ2-1; 8 nucleotides agree with TRBD2. The CDR3 loop spans 14 amino acids. Trimming took 5 bases from V and 5 from J; bases not matched to a gene: 6. Germline assignment: CDR1 SGHRS and CDR2 YFSETQ. The CDR3 spells CASSWAGGDNEQFF. In DNA, the CDR3 is TGCGCCAGCAGTTGGGCGGGAGGAGACAATGAGCAGTTCTTC.

V gene TRBV25-1 combines with J gene TRBJ1-5, with TRBD1 matching over 7 bases. CDR3 length: 13 amino acids. Germline loops: CDR1 MGHDK, CDR2 SYGVNS. J was trimmed by 4 bases and V by 9 bases; bases with no gene match: 6. This chain's CDR3 is CASFRDRNQPQHF. CDR3 in DNA: TGTGCCAGTTTCCGGGACAGAAATCAGCCCCAGCATTTT.

The rearrangement joins TRBV11-3 to TRBJ2-2; 7 bases line up with TRBD2. The V segment lost 1 base and the J segment 5 bases; nucleotides outside the gene matches: 1. The CDR3 length is 14 residues. The V gene's germline CDR1 is SGHNT and CDR2 YENEEA. The DNA for the CDR3 is TGTGCCAGCAGCTTAGGCGGGGGAACCGGGGAGCTGTTTTTT. As protein: CASSLGGGTGELFF.

The rearrangement links TRBV19 to TRBJ1-1; D ambiguous. Germline V gene lookup returns CDR1 LNHDA and CDR2 SQIVND (reference sequence). This CDR3 spans 14 amino acids. CDR3 protein: CPWQNKMVGTEAFF. In nucleotides, the CDR3 is TGTCCTTGGCAGAACAAAATGGTCGGGACTGAAGCTTTCTTT.

This chain uses TRBV11-2 with TRBJ2-5; 7 bases map to TRBD1. Germline V CDR1 and CDR2: SGHAT, FQNNGV. The CDR3 runs 15 residues. V was pared by 4 bases and J by 3 bases, with 8 bases of the junction left unmatched. CDR3 DNA: TGTGCCAGCAGCTACCGGACAGGCCTGGAAGAGACCCAGTACTTC. It encodes CASSYRTGLEETQYF. Full variable domain (rest looked up from reference TRBV11-2 and TRBJ2-5): EAGVAQSPRYKIIEKRQSVAFWCNPISGHATLYWYQQILGQGPKLLIQFQNNGVVDDSQLPKDRFSAERLKGVDSTLKIQPAKLEDSAVYLCASSYRTGLEETQYFGPGTRLLVL.

The genes are TRBV29-1 and TRBJ2-7; 9 positions agree with TRBD2. The V segment lost 0 bases and the J segment 2 bases; nucleotides outside the gene matches: 14. Germline V gene data show CDR1 as SQVTM and CDR2 as ANQGSEA. The CDR3 is 18 residues long. This CDR3 is CSVEDWGGGDLKAYEQYF. The CDR3 nucleotides are TGCAGCGTTGAAGATTGGGGCGGGGGGGATTTAAAGGCCTACGAGCAGTACTTC.

This rearrangement joins TRBV20-1 to TRBJ1-2; no clear D gene. V dropped 6 bases and J dropped 6 bases, with 11 bases sitting between them. Germline CDR1 reads DFQATT; CDR2 reads SNEGSKA (reference sequence). This CDR3 comprises 11 residues. CDR3 residues: CSAPGNNGYTF. In DNA, the CDR3 is TGCAGTGCCCCGGGGAATAATGGCTACACCTTC.

This clone appeared a few times. The CDR3 DNA follows: TGTGCCAGCAGTGACCCTACCCGCTACGAGCAGTACTTC. It translates to CASSDPTRYEQYF. The chain employs TRBV2 and TRBJ2-7, with D uncertain. V was trimmed by 3 bases and J by 3 bases, leaving 9 bases between them. CDR3 length: 13 residues. CDR1 is SNHLY and CDR2 is FYNNEI in the germline V gene. Supplemented by reference TRBV2 and TRBJ2-7, the full variable domain reads EPEVTQTPSHQVTQMGQEVILRCVPISNHLYFYWYRQILGQKVEFLVSFYNNEISEKSEIFDDQFSVERPDGSNFTLKIRSTKLEDSAMYFCASSDPTRYEQYFGPGTRLTVT.

This clone was detected only a few times. The genes are TRBV18 and TRBJ2-7, with 7 bases aligning to TRBD1. Germline V gene lookup returns CDR1 KGHSH and CDR2 LQKENI. The CDR3 runs 14 residues. Trimming removed 1 base from V and 5 bases from J; junction bases left unmatched: 5. The CDR3 sequence is CASSPRQGADEQYF. As DNA, the CDR3 is TGTGCCAGCTCACCACGACAGGGCGCAGACGAGCAGTACTTC. Combining the CDR3 with reference TRBV18 and TRBJ2-7 gives the whole variable domain NAGVMQNPRHLVRRRGQEARLRCSPMKGHSHVYWYRQLPEEGLKFMVYLQKENIIDESGMPKERFSAEFPKEGPSILRIQQVVRGDSAAYFCASSPRQGADEQYFGPGTRLTVT.